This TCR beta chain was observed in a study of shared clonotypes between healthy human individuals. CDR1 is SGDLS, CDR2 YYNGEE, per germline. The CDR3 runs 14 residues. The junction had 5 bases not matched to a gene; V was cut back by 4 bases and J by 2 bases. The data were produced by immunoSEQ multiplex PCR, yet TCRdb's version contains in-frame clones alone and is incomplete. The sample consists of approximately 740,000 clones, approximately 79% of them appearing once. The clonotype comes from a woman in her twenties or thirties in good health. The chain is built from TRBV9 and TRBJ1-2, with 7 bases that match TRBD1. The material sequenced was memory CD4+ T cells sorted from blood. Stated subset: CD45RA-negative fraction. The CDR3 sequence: CASSRGTENYGYTF. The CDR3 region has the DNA TGTGCCAGCAGCCGGGGGACAGAGAACTATGGCTACACCTTC.